The 3 T cell receptor beta chains below all came from one sample that was sequenced in a study of identical twins. A single record per CDR3 protein comes from TCRdb applying MiXCR to the 5' RACE reads. The profile covers 500,000 to 650,000 distinct CDR3 sequences, with approximately 20% appearing a single time and 0.45% to 0.5% taken by the ten largest. This same sample was also taken into another study, of yellow fever vaccine responses in identical twins.

Sequenced input: CD4+ T cells sorted from blood. The receptors derive from a young woman in good health.

J is TRBJ2-7 and V is TRBV5-5, with D perhaps given as TRBD1 or TRBD2 (5 bases each). The CDR3 is 15 amino acids. Germline V lookup: CDR1 SGHKS, CDR2 YYEKEE (reference sequence). V was shortened by 0 bases and J by 0 bases, with 10 bases between the two germline ends. The CDR3 sequence: CASSLVPGSSYEQYF. The CDR3 DNA sequence: TGTGCCAGCAGCTTGGTCCCAGGGAGCTCCTACGAGCAGTACTTC.

This clonotype was picked up a small number of times. CDR3 sequence (DNA): TGTGCCAGCAGCCAAGGCGTCGAGGGCTACAATGAGCAGTTCTTC. Amino acid sequence: CASSQGVEGYNEQFF. The chain has TRBV3-1 and TRBJ2-1; maybe TRBD2 (5 bases). The germline CDR1 and CDR2 sequences are LGHDT and YNNKEL (reference sequence). This CDR3 region has 15 residues. V lost 1 base and J 3 bases, leaving 10 bases between the germline ends.

The chain has TRBV28 and TRBJ2-4, with TRBD2 identical over 8 bases. The CDR3 spans 13 residues. CDR1 MDHEN and CDR2 SYDVKM come from the germline V gene. The V gene end was trimmed by 9 bases and the J gene end by 9 bases; junction bases not matched to a gene: 10. The CDR3 DNA follows: TGTGCCAGTACGGGGGGGCCTTGGAGCATTCAGTACTTC. It codes for CASTGGPWSIQYF.